This T cell receptor (beta chain) stems from a study of T cell responses to AZD1222 COVID-19 vaccine. Clones were read by immunoSEQ multiplex PCR, and TCRdb kept only the in-frame ones, dropping some. Found here are 110,000 to 150,000 clones, approximately 91% of them singletons; the top ten hold more than 1.5%. The sample here was peripheral blood, taken 28 days after the second AZD1222 dose. The TCR originated in an adult who received the AZD1222 COVID-19 vaccine.

CDR3 residues: CASSSGTSGTYEQYF. CDR3 nucleotides: TGCGCCAGCAGCTCCGGGACTAGCGGTACCTACGAGCAGTACTTC. V gene TRBV5-1 combines with J gene TRBJ2-7; 11 bases align to TRBD2. The CDR3 extends over 15 amino acids. Looked up from germline, CDR1 is SGHRS and CDR2 is YFSETQ. The junction had 4 bases not matched to a gene; V was cut back by 3 bases and J by 2 bases.